This T cell receptor (beta chain) was observed in a study of OX40 agonist ivuxolimab in advanced cancers. Study conclusions and caveats: Antigen specificity was not determined for the expanded peripheral T cells.

In the case of this clone: No antigen is known for it.

This CDR3 contains 16 residues. V shed 7 bases and J shed 2 bases, with 17 bases lying between them. CDR1 and CDR2 from the germline V gene are MNHNY and SVGAGI (reference sequence). Only in-frame clones appear in the TCRdb table, and some are missing; sequencing was by immunoSEQ multiplex PCR. This table holds about 81,000 clones, approximately 94% found once. The V gene is TRBV6-6, the J gene TRBJ2-2; D may be TRBD1 (6 bases). The sample consisted of CD4+ or CD8+ T cells sorted from blood, taken in a trial of the OX40 agonist ivuxolimab. The receptor was derived from an adult with an advanced solid tumor such as melanoma, head and neck, liver or kidney cancer. The CDR3 nucleotides read TGTGCCAGCACCCACGGGACACCCCTTAACACCGGGGAGCTGTTTTTT. Translating gives CASTHGTPLNTGELFF.